One sample yielded the 16 T cell receptor beta chains listed below, sequenced in a study of breast tumors, draining lymph nodes, adjacent tissues. Breast cancer patients provided tissue from their axillary draining lymph nodes. Each CDR3 protein is one row after TCRdb ran MiXCR on the multiplex PCR reads. Of approximately 230,000 distinct CDR3 sequences listed, under 40% are singletons. The specimen was axillary lymph node tissue. These receptors all stem from a female donor with breast cancer. Some clones in this sample may be carry-over from other donors' samples.

V is TRBV20-1 and J is TRBJ2-1, with 8 nucleotides matching TRBD2. J gave up 2 bases and V 6 bases, and 6 bases lay outside the gene matches. The CDR3 spans 14 residues. Germline values: CDR1 DFQATT, CDR2 SNEGSKA (reference sequence). This CDR3 is CSADSGGAYNEQFF. Here the CDR3 DNA reads TGCAGTGCAGATTCCGGGGGGGCCTACAATGAGCAGTTCTTC.

This clonotype was seen more than once but under ten times. At one end, the junction sequence differs from germline, possibly due to a read error. This chain connects TRBV11-3 to TRBJ2-7; D is undetermined. CDR3 length equals 13 residues. Germline V gene sequence: CDR1 SGHNT, CDR2 YENEEA. The CDR3 region has the DNA TGTGCCAGCAGCTTAGTTGGCGTGAACGAGCGGTACTTC. Amino acids: CASSLVGVNERYF. Filled out from reference TRBV11-3 and TRBJ2-7, the complete variable domain reads EAGVVQSPRYKIIEKKQPVAFWCNPISGHNTLYWYLQNLGQGPELLIRYENEEAVDDSQLPKDRFSAERLKGVDSTLKIQPAELGDSAVYLCASSLVGVNERYFGPGTRLTVT.

J is TRBJ1-1 and V is TRBV7-9; D uncertain. This CDR3 spans 13 amino acids. Trimming pared 3 bases from V and 4 bases from J, leaving 9 bases between. The germline CDR1 and CDR2 sequences are SEHNR and FQNEAQ (reference sequence). CDR3 nucleotides: TGTGCCAGCAGCTTGGCAGAGGGCACTGAAGCTTTCTTT. This gives the protein CASSLAEGTEAFF.

This clonotype was seen many times. Germline is not matched at one junction end, which may reflect a read error. The chain joins TRBV7-7 to TRBJ2-7; TRBD1 matches at 11 bases. CDR3 size: 14 residues. CDR1 is SSHAT and CDR2 is FNYEAQ in the germline V gene (reference sequence). Here the CDR3 reads CASSIGQGAHEQYF. CDR3 sequence (DNA): TGTGCTAGCAGCATAGGACAGGGGGCCCACGAGCAGTACTTC.

This clonotype was seen a few times. This chain connects TRBV6-1 to TRBJ1-4, with 10 bases matching TRBD1. Per germline, CDR1 MNHNS and CDR2 SASEGT. The length of the CDR3 is 15 residues. The junction had 7 bases not matched to a gene; V was cut back by 8 bases and J by 4 bases. The CDR3, as DNA: TGTGCCAGCGCCGACAGGGGGCTCTTTAATGAAAAACTGTTTTTT. Translated, it gives CASADRGLFNEKLFF.

The chain couples TRBV29-1 to TRBJ2-5, with 9 bases matching TRBD2. The CDR3 spans 12 residues. Germline V gene sequence: CDR1 SQVTM, CDR2 ANQGSEA. The ends lost 5 bases at V and 6 bases at J; junction bases unmatched: 4. CDR3 sequence (DNA): TGCAGCGTTCGCGGGGGGGCGAAGACCCAGTACTTC. Its protein product is CSVRGGAKTQYF.

This clonotype has only a few counts. The V call is TRBV6-1, the J call TRBJ2-1; D ambiguous. Germline V CDR1 and CDR2: MNHNS, SASEGT. V was shortened by 5 bases and J by 4 bases, with 9 bases between the two germline ends. The CDR3 length is 13 residues. CDR3 sequence reads: CASSQQPYNEQFF. CDR3 nucleotide sequence: TGTGCCAGCAGTCAACAACCTTACAATGAGCAGTTCTTC.

This clonotype occurred many times. The chain uses TRBV6-1 and TRBJ2-7, with D perhaps given as TRBD1 or TRBD2 (5 bases each). The assigned J gene may be wrong: the sequence end matches TRBJ2-1 better. The CDR3 runs 13 residues. The germline V gene encodes CDR1 MNHNS and CDR2 SASEGT. This CDR3 is CAITGRSSYEQFF. The CDR3, as DNA: TGTGCCATTACGGGACGGTCCTCCTACGAGCAGTTCTTC.

Worth noting for this clonotype: A much larger clone is a single base away; this may be a read error. V usage is TRBV20-1 and J usage is TRBJ2-1, with D perhaps TRBD2 (6 bases). This CDR3 spans 15 amino acids. CDR1 is DFQATT and CDR2 is SNEGSKA in the germline V gene (reference sequence). The CDR3 nucleotides read TGCAATGCGGAAGGTCGCGCTAGCGTTGTGGATGAGCAGTTCTTC. Translated, it gives CNAEGRASVVDEQFF.

On this clonotype itself: Germline and junction disagree at one end, which may indicate a read error. The V call is TRBV7-9, the J call TRBJ1-3; TRBD1 matches 7 bases. This CDR3 is 15 amino acids long. Germline V gives CDR1 SEHNR, CDR2 FQNEAQ (reference sequence). In nucleotides, the CDR3 is TGTGCCAGTAGCTTAACAGGGGCCTCTGGAAACACCGTATATTTT. Its translation is CASSLTGASGNTVYF.

As to this clonotype: An end of the junction differs from the germline gene, which may be a read error. This rearrangement joins TRBV12-3 or TRBV12-4 to TRBJ2-5, with 9 positions matching TRBD2. This CDR3 has 13 residues. The CDR3: CASSFGSGGAQCF. CDR3 nucleotide sequence: TGTGCCAGCAGTTTCGGTAGCGGGGGAGCCCAGTGCTTC.

This clonotype came up many times. DNA for the CDR3: TGTGCCATCAGTGAGTCGACCCGGGCCCAGTACTTC. Amino acids: CAISESTRAQYF. The J gene is TRBJ2-5, the V gene TRBV10-3; D not certain. Germline CDR1 reads ENHRY; CDR2 reads SYGVKD. The V and J ends lost 0 bases and 9 bases respectively, with 8 bases between them. The CDR3 totals 12 residues.

This clonotype was counted between two and nine times. V usage is TRBV10-3 and J usage is TRBJ2-5, with D perhaps TRBD1 (5 bases). V lost 5 bases and J lost 1, with 8 bases in between. Germline V lookup: CDR1 ENHRY, CDR2 SYGVKD. There are 13 residues in the CDR3. The CDR3 is CAISLDSQETQYF. CDR3 coding DNA: TGTGCCATCAGTTTAGACAGCCAAGAGACCCAGTACTTC.

This clonotype showed up many times. The J gene is TRBJ2-3, the V gene TRBV7-9, with TRBD1 matching over 10 bases. The CDR3 is 15 amino acids. Trimming at V came to 4 bases and at J to 5 bases, leaving 6 bases not matched to a gene. Germline lookup yields CDR1 SEHNR and CDR2 FQNEAQ (reference sequence). The CDR3 loop reads CASSSRQGAGDTQYF. CDR3 in DNA: TGTGCCAGCAGCTCGCGACAGGGGGCAGGAGATACGCAGTATTTT.

Regarding this clonotype: Being one base from a much bigger clone, this may be a read error. The CDR3 spells CASSGVRVGQGYEQFF. DNA for the CDR3: TGTGCCAGTAGTGGGGTCAGGGTCGGGCAGGGTTACGAGCAGTTCTTC. This chain uses TRBV19 with TRBJ2-1; D is perhaps TRBD1 (5 bases). The germline gives CDR1 LNHDA, CDR2 SQIVND (reference sequence). The V end was cut by 5 bases, the J end by 10 bases, with 24 bases between. The CDR3 covers 16 residues.

In this sample, this clonotype turned up a few times. This may be a read error, as it is one base from a much larger clone. J is TRBJ1-2 and V is TRBV7-2, with 9 positions matching TRBD1. The CDR3 spans 15 residues. Germline V gives CDR1 SGHTA, CDR2 FQGNSA. CDR3: CASSMGQGKTYGYPF. The CDR3 coding sequence is TGTGCCAGCAGCATGGGACAGGGCAAAACATATGGCTACCCCTTC.